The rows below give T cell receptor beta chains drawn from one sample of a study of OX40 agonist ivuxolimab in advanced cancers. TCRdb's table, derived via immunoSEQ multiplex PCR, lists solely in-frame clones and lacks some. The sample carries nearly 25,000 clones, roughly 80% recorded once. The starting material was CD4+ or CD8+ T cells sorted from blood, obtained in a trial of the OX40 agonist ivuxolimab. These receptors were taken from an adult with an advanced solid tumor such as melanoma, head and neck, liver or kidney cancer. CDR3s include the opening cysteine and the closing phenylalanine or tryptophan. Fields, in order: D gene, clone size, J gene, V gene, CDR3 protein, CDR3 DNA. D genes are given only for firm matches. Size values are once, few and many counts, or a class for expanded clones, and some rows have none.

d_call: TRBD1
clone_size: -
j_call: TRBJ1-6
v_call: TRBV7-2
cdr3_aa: CASSPRDRTKRNSPLHF
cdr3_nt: TGTGCCAGCAGCCCAAGGGACAGAACAAAACGAAATTCACCCCTCCACTTT

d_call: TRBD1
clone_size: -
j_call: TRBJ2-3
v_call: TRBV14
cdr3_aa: CASSSLGQVGDTQYF
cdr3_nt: TGTGCCAGCAGCTCACTGGGACAGGTGGGAGATACGCAGTATTTT

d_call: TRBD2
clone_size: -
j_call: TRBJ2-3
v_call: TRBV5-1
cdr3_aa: CASSPGLVTSDTQYF
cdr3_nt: TGCGCCAGCAGTCCTGGACTAGTGACATCAGATACGCAGTATTTT

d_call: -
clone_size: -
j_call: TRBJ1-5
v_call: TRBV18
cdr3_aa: CASAYNGASNQPQHF
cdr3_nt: TGTGCCAGCGCCTACAACGGGGCTAGCAATCAGCCCCAGCATTTT

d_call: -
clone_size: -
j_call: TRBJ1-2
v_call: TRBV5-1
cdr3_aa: CASSPRDRPSSYTF
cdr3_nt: TGCGCCAGCAGCCCCCGGGACCGCCCTAGTAGCTACACCTTC

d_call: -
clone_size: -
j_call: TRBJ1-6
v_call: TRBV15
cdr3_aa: CATSRDWGGGSPLHF
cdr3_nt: TGTGCCACCAGCAGAGATTGGGGGGGCGGTTCACCCCTCCACTTT

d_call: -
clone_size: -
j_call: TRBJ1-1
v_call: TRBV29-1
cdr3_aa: CSARPILNTEAFF
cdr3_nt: TGCAGCGCCCGCCCAATATTGAACACTGAAGCTTTCTTT

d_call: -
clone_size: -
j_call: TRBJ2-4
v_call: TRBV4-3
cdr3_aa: CASSQGGGQAKNIQYF
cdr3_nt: TGCGCCAGCAGCCAAGGGGGGGGGCAAGCCAAAAACATTCAGTACTTC

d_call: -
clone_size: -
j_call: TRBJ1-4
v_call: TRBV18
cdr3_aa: CASSPPANLGEKLFF
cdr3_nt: TGTGCCAGCTCACCACCGGCGAATCTTGGGGAAAAACTGTTTTTT

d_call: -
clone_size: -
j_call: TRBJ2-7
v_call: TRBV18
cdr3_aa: CASSSAAYEQYF
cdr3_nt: TGTGCCAGCTCATCAGCAGCCTACGAGCAGTACTTC

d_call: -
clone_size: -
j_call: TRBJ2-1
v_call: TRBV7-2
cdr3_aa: CASSSYLRDEQFF
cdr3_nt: TGTGCCAGCAGCTCCTACCTGAGGGATGAGCAGTTCTTC

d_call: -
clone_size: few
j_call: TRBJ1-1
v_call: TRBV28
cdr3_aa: CASTIGGTEAFF
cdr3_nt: TGTGCCAGCACCATAGGTGGGACTGAAGCTTTCTTT

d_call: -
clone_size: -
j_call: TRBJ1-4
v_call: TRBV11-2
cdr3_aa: CASSLVRRNEKLFF
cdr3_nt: TGTGCCAGCAGCTTAGTACGACGAAATGAAAAACTGTTTTTT

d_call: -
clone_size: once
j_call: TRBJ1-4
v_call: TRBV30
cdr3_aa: CAWSIRLNEKLFF
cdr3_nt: TGTGCCTGGAGTATTAGACTAAATGAAAAACTGTTTTTT

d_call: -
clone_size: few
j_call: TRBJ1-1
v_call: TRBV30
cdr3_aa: CAWSRGPEAFF
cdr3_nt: TGTGCCTGGAGTAGGGGACCTGAAGCTTTCTTT

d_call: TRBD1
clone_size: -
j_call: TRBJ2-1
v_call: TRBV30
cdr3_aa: CAAYRGTYNEQFF
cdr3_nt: TGTGCCGCCTACAGGGGGACCTACAATGAGCAGTTCTTC

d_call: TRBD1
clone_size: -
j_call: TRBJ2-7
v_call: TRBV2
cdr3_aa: CASRTDRGRSYEQYF
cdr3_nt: TGTGCCAGCAGAACGGACAGGGGGCGTTCCTACGAGCAGTACTTC

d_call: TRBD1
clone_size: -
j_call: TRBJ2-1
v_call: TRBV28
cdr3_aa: CASSLSTGVYNEQFF
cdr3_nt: TGTGCCAGCAGTTTATCCACAGGGGTTTACAATGAGCAGTTCTTC

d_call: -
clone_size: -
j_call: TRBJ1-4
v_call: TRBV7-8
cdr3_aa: CASSSAEKLFF
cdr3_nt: TGTGCCAGCAGCTCGGCCGAAAAACTGTTTTTT

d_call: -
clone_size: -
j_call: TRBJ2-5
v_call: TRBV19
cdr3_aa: CASRLAGETQYF
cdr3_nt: TGTGCCAGTAGGCTAGCCGGCGAGACCCAGTACTTC

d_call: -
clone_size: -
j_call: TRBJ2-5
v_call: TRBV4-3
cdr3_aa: CASSPGNGNQETQYF
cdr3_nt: TGCGCCAGCAGCCCCGGAAACGGAAACCAAGAGACCCAGTACTTC

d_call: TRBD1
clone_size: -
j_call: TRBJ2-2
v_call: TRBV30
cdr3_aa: CALDRPYTGELFF
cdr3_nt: TGTGCCTTGGACAGGCCGTACACCGGGGAGCTGTTTTTT

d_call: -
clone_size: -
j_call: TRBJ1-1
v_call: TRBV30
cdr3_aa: CAWRYLANTEAFF
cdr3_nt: TGTGCCTGGAGATATCTTGCGAACACTGAAGCTTTCTTT

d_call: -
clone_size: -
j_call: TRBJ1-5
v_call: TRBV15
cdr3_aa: CATSLSRTLGNQPQHF
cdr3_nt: TGTGCCACCAGCCTAAGTCGGACCCTCGGCAATCAGCCCCAGCATTTT

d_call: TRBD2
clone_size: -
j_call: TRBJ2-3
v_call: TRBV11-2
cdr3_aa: CASHPGGANTQYF
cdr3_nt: TGTGCCAGCCATCCCGGGGGGGCGAATACGCAGTATTTT

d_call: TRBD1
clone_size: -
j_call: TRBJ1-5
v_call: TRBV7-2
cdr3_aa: CASSLDRVRNQPQHF
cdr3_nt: TGTGCCAGCAGCCTGGACAGGGTAAGGAATCAGCCCCAGCATTTT

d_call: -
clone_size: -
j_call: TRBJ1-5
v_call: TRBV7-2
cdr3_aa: CASSVQGNQPQHF
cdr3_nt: TGTGCCAGCAGCGTCCAGGGCAATCAGCCCCAGCATTTT

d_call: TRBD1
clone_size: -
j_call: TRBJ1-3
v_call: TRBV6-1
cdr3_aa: CASTLDRGIGNTIYF
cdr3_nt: TGTGCCAGCACCCTGGACAGGGGGATCGGAAACACCATATATTTT

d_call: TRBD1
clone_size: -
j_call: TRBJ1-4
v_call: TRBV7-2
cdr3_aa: CASSLEGQAGKLFF
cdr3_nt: TGTGCCAGCAGCTTAGAGGGACAGGCCGGAAAACTGTTTTTT

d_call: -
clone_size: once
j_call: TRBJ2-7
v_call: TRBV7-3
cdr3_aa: CASSLGVMYEQYF
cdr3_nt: TGTGCCAGCAGCTTAGGGGTCATGTACGAGCAGTACTTC

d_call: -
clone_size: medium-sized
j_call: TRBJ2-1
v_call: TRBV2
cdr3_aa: CASSRDRTNEQFF
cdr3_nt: TGTGCCAGCAGTCGGGACCGGACGAATGAGCAGTTCTTC

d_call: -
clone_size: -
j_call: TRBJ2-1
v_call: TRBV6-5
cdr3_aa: CASRSSASSYNEQFF
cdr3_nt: TGTGCCAGCAGATCTAGCGCAAGCTCCTACAATGAGCAGTTCTTC

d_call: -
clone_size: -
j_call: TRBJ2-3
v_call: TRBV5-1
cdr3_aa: CASRHQPTSTDTQYF
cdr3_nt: TGCGCCAGCCGGCACCAGCCGACTTCCACAGATACGCAGTATTTT

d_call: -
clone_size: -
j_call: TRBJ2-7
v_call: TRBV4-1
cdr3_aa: CASSQIPYLGRSTSYEQYF
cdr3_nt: TGCGCCAGCAGCCAGATCCCGTATCTCGGGAGATCCACTTCCTACGAGCAGTACTTC

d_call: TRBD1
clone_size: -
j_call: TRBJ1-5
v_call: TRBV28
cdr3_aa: CASSFQTGTQPQHF
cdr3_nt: TGTGCCAGCAGTTTCCAGACAGGGACTCAGCCCCAGCATTTT

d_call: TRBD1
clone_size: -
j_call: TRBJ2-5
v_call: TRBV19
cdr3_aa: CASSIRTGGAGETQYF
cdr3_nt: TGTGCCAGTAGTATCCGGACAGGGGGCGCGGGGGAGACCCAGTACTTC

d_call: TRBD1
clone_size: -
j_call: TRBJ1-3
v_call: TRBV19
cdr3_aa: CATKESGTGSGNTIYF
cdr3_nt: TGTGCCACCAAGGAATCCGGGACAGGGTCTGGAAACACCATATATTTT

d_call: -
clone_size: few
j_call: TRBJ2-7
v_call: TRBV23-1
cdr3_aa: CASSQFHSYEQYF
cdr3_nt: TGCGCCAGCAGTCAATTTCACAGCTACGAGCAGTACTTC

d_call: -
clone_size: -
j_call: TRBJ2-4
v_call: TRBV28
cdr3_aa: CASIPGYSAKNIQYF
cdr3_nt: TGTGCCAGCATTCCTGGGTACTCCGCCAAAAACATTCAGTACTTC

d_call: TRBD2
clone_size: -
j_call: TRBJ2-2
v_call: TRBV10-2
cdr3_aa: CASSERTRNTGELFF
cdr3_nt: TGCGCCAGCAGTGAACGGACTAGGAACACCGGGGAGCTGTTTTTT

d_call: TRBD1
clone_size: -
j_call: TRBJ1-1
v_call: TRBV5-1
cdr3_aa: CASGTGQGTEAFF
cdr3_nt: TGCGCCAGTGGAACGGGACAGGGCACTGAAGCTTTCTTT